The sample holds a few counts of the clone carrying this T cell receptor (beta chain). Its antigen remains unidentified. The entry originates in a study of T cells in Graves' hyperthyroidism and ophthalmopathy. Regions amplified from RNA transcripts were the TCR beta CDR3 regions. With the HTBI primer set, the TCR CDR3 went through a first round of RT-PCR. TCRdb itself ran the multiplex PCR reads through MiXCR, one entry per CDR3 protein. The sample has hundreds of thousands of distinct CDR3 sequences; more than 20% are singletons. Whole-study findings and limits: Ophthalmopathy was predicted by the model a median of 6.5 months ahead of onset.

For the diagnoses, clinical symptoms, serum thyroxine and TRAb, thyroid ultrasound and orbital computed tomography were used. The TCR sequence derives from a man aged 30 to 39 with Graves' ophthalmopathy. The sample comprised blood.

The CDR3 is CAISALAAQNTEAFF. The CDR3 DNA sequence: TGTGCCATCAGTGCTCTCGCAGCCCAGAACACTGAAGCTTTCTTT. The V call is TRBV10-3, the J call TRBJ1-1; D uncertain. The CDR3 has 15 residues. Between the trimmed V and J ends, which lost 4 bases and 1 base, there was a span of 13 bases. The germline CDR1 and CDR2 sequences are ENHRY and SYGVKD.